A single sample gave rise to the 27 T cell receptor beta chains below, sequenced in a study of cytomegalovirus exposure and HLA in healthy donors. It was with 60 Vbeta and 13 Jbeta primers that the PCR ran. Profiling relied on immunoSEQ multiplex PCR, and the TCRdb table lists in-frame clones only, not all of them. The repertoire holds about 98,000 clones, with 69% as singletons. The material sequenced was PBMCs. The receptor set was obtained from a female donor in good health and CMV-seronegative.

The V and J genes are TRBV5-6 and TRBJ2-7; possible D gene TRBD2, 5 bases. The CDR3 is made up of 13 amino acids. CDR1 is SGHDT, CDR2 YYEEEE, per germline. The V and J ends lost 1 base and 5 bases respectively, with 10 bases between them. CDR3 in amino acids: CASSLSGIDEQYF. The CDR3 nucleotides are TGTGCCAGCAGCTTGTCGGGGATCGACGAGCAGTACTTC. The full variable domain, its missing parts supplied by reference TRBV5-6 and TRBJ2-7, is DAGVTQSPTHLIKTRGQQVTLRCSPKSGHDTVSWYQQALGQGPQFIFQYYEEEERQRGNFPDRFSGHQFPNYSSELNVNALLLGDSALYLCASSLSGIDEQYFGPGTRLTVT.

By share of the sample, this clone is medium-sized (0.01 to 0.1%). The gene calls are TRBV6-6 and TRBJ2-7, with a tentative D call TRBD2 (5 bases). The V end lost 0 bases, the J end lost 5 bases, and 11 bases lay between the germline ends. Germline lookup yields CDR1 MNHNY and CDR2 SVGAGI (reference sequence). The CDR3 runs to 14 residues. The chain's CDR3 is CASSYSGESDEQYF. CDR3 sequence (DNA): TGTGCCAGCAGTTACTCTGGGGAGAGCGACGAGCAGTACTTC.

J is TRBJ2-1 and V is TRBV4-1; TRBD2 matches 9 bases. Germline V CDR1 and CDR2: MGHRA, YSYEKL. The CDR3 spans 17 residues. The ends lost 0 bases at V and 6 bases at J; junction bases unmatched: 9. CDR3 sequence reads: CASSQDPAGGPVNEQFF. CDR3 bases: TGCGCCAGCAGCCAAGATCCGGCGGGAGGGCCTGTCAATGAGCAGTTCTTC.

The genes are TRBV18 and TRBJ2-1; 11 bases map to TRBD2. The junction had 4 bases not matched to a gene; V was cut back by 1 base and J by 5 bases. Germline V gene data show CDR1 as KGHSH and CDR2 as LQKENI. CDR3 length: 16 residues. The CDR3 is CASSPRLAGGHNEQFF. For the CDR3, the DNA is TGTGCCAGCTCACCACGGCTAGCGGGAGGCCACAATGAGCAGTTCTTC.

The chain has TRBV11-3 and TRBJ2-3, with TRBD2 matching 11 bases. CDR3 length: 16 amino acids. Unmatched junction bases numbered 8, after V lost 5 bases and J lost 4 bases. The germline gives CDR1 SGHNT, CDR2 YENEEA. This CDR3 reads CASSRESSGGADTQYF. DNA for the CDR3: TGTGCCAGCAGCCGAGAGAGTAGCGGGGGGGCAGATACGCAGTATTTT. Variable domain in full (rest from reference TRBV11-3 and TRBJ2-3): EAGVVQSPRYKIIEKKQPVAFWCNPISGHNTLYWYLQNLGQGPELLIRYENEEAVDDSQLPKDRFSAERLKGVDSTLKIQPAELGDSAVYLCASSRESSGGADTQYFGPGTRLTVL.

This clone was recorded a few times. The rearrangement uses TRBV4-1 and TRBJ2-1, with D maybe TRBD1 (7 bases). V shed 7 bases and J shed 8 bases, with 24 bases lying between them. In germline, CDR1 is MGHRA, CDR2 YSYEKL. The CDR3 runs to 16 residues. As DNA, the CDR3 is TGCGCCAGCACTAAAGGGGGCGGGACCCCACGCGATGAGCAGTTCTTC. Protein: CASTKGGGTPRDEQFF.

The V and J genes are TRBV14 and TRBJ2-3, with a tentative D call TRBD2 (5 bases). Per germline, CDR1 SGHDN and CDR2 FVKESK. V dropped 3 bases and J dropped 9 bases, with 16 bases sitting between them. The CDR3 consists of 14 residues. The CDR3 region is CASSHHGVAGTQYF. DNA for the CDR3: TGTGCCAGCAGCCACCACGGGGTTGCAGGCACGCAGTATTTT.

The chain recombines TRBV5-4 with TRBJ1-1; D is unresolved. This CDR3 spans 13 amino acids. The germline V gene encodes CDR1 SGHNT and CDR2 YYREEE (reference sequence). Trimming left V 1 base short and J 3 bases short, with 7 bases between. CDR3 nucleotides: TGTGCCAGCAGCTTGCGGGAGCACACTGAAGCTTTCTTT. This gives the protein CASSLREHTEAFF.

The V and J genes are TRBV6-1 and TRBJ2-1; TRBD2 matches 9 bases. Germline V gene lookup returns CDR1 MNHNS and CDR2 SASEGT. This CDR3 has 16 residues. Trimming at V came to 3 bases and at J to 8 bases, leaving 11 bases not matched to a gene. The CDR3 nucleotides read TGTGCCAGCAGTGAGGTTAGCGGGGGTGGGGGCGATGAGCAGTTCTTC. It encodes CASSEVSGGGGDEQFF.

In DNA, the CDR3 is TGTGCCAGCAGCAAAGGGGTGGAAATAGCGGGCACAGATACGCAGTATTTT. Translation gives CASSKGVEIAGTDTQYF. The chain has TRBV21-1 and TRBJ2-3; no check of the table's D call, TRBD2, against the DNA was made. TRBV21-1 is an annotated pseudogene. CDR3 length: 17 residues.

Note on this clone: One end of the junction fails to match germline, which may point to a read error. The rearrangement uses TRBV7-9 and TRBJ2-7; no clear D gene. Germline V lookup: CDR1 SEHNR, CDR2 FQNEAQ (reference sequence). This CDR3 comprises 12 residues. The CDR3 nucleotides are TGTTCCAGCAGCTTATCGGTCGGCGAGCAGTACTTC. Its protein is CSSSLSVGEQYF.

This clone was recorded only once. This chain connects TRBV6-5 to TRBJ2-3; D remains ambiguous. The length of the CDR3 is 13 residues. CDR1 MNHEY and CDR2 SVGAGI come from the germline V gene. V was cut by 10 bases and J by 2 bases, with 13 bases left in between. In DNA, the CDR3 is TGTGCCACCGGTAACCCGAACACAGATACGCAGTATTTT. Its protein product is CATGNPNTDTQYF.

This chain joins TRBV6-4 and TRBJ2-2; 7 bases line up with TRBD2. This CDR3 region has 16 residues. The V segment lost 3 bases and the J segment 2 bases; nucleotides outside the gene matches: 6. Germline loops: CDR1 MRHNA, CDR2 SNTAGT. The chain's CDR3 is CASSELAGDNTGELFF. The CDR3 bases are TGTGCCAGCAGTGAACTGGCGGGGGACAACACCGGGGAGCTGTTTTTT.

This sequence joins TRBV28 and TRBJ2-3; unclear D gene. Germline lookup yields CDR1 MDHEN and CDR2 SYDVKM. The V end was cut by 3 bases, the J end by 0 bases, with 10 bases between. This CDR3 is built from 15 residues. CDR3 nucleotide sequence: TGTGCCAGCAGTTTGCACACCTCTAGCACAGATACGCAGTATTTT. Residues: CASSLHTSSTDTQYF.

The chain joins TRBV30 to TRBJ1-2; a possible D gene is TRBD1 (5 bases). This CDR3 has 13 amino acids. The V end lost 1 base, the J end lost 7 bases, and 13 bases lay between the germline ends. Germline CDR1 is GTSNPN and CDR2 is SVGIG (reference sequence). CDR3 bases: TGTGCCTGGAGTGGGGTGGGGCCGTTTGGCTACACCTTC. Protein product: CAWSGVGPFGYTF.

Notes on this clone: A read error may produce the germline difference seen at one junction end. This chain connects TRBV7-9 to TRBJ1-4; 7 bases line up with TRBD1. The germline gives CDR1 SEHNR, CDR2 FQNEAQ (reference sequence). CDR3 length equals 13 residues. The CDR3 loop reads CSSSWDRDEKLFF. The CDR3 DNA sequence: TGTTCCAGCAGCTGGGACAGAGATGAAAAACTGTTTTTT. The full variable domain, its missing parts supplied by reference TRBV7-9 and TRBJ1-4, is DTGVSQNPRHKITKRGQNVTFRCDPISEHNRLYWYRQTLGQGPEFLTYFQNEAQLEKSRLLSDRFSAERPKGSFSTLEIQRTEQGDSAMYLCSSSWDRDEKLFFGSGTQLSVL.

This chain uses TRBV4-1 with TRBJ2-6, with a tentative D call TRBD2 (6 bases). Germline CDR1 is MGHRA and CDR2 is YSYEKL. This CDR3 is built from 16 residues. V shed 1 base and J shed 4 bases, with 11 bases lying between them. The CDR3 loop reads CASSQGRGAGANVLTF. The CDR3 DNA is TGCGCCAGCAGCCAAGGGCGCGGGGCCGGGGCCAACGTCCTGACTTTC.

This clone has a single count. J is TRBJ2-7 and V is TRBV28; D unresolved. The CDR3 is 13 amino acids. V lost 3 bases and J 1 base, leaving 7 bases between the germline ends. The germline V gene encodes CDR1 MDHEN and CDR2 SYDVKM. CDR3 coding DNA: TGTGCCAGCAGTTTTATCCTTTCCTACGAGCAGTACTTC. Translating it yields CASSFILSYEQYF.

V and J are TRBV5-6 and TRBJ2-1; the match to TRBD2 covers 9 bases. V trimming: 4 bases; J trimming: 3 bases; junction bases outside the gene matches: 5. CDR1 and CDR2 from the germline V gene are SGHDT and YYEEEE. CDR3 size: 15 residues. In DNA, the CDR3 is TGTGCCAGCAGCACGCGGGGGGGCCGCTACAATGAGCAGTTCTTC. Its translation: CASSTRGGRYNEQFF.

The sample holds a few counts of this clone. The chain has TRBV2 and TRBJ2-3; a possible D gene is TRBD1 (5 bases). The germline gives CDR1 SNHLY, CDR2 FYNNEI. CDR3 length equals 15 residues. The V end was cut by 8 bases, the J end by 2 bases, with 17 bases between. The CDR3 DNA reads TGTGCCAGCCCCGGCCCAGGGATGATCACAGATACGCAGTATTTT. Residues: CASPGPGMITDTQYF.

This chain links TRBV4-1 with TRBJ1-2; D call uncertain. The CDR3 sequence is 15 residues long. Trimming left V 2 bases short and J 4 bases short, with 14 bases between. The germline V gene has CDR1 MGHRA and CDR2 YSYEKL. The CDR3 nucleotides are TGCGCCAGCAGCCAACCTAATTCCCTCGGCTATGGCTACACCTTC. This sequence encodes CASSQPNSLGYGYTF.

The chain combines TRBV7-9 with TRBJ2-7, with 8 bases that match TRBD1. The junction had 4 bases not matched to a gene; V was cut back by 3 bases and J by 0 bases. This CDR3 comprises 15 residues. Looked up from germline, CDR1 is SEHNR and CDR2 is FQNEAQ (reference sequence). The CDR3 protein is CASSFQDRDSYEQYF. CDR3 sequence (DNA): TGTGCCAGCAGCTTCCAGGACAGGGACTCCTACGAGCAGTACTTC.

The rearrangement joins TRBV5-1 to TRBJ1-1; D gene ambiguous. The CDR3 is made up of 10 amino acids. CDR1 SGHRS and CDR2 YFSETQ come from the germline V gene. Deletions cut 10 bases from V and 5 bases from J, with 9 bases between. The CDR3, as DNA: TGCGCCGAGCGATGTACTGAAGCTTTCTTT. Protein: CAERCTEAFF.

This clone was seen a single time. V gene TRBV11-3 combines with J gene TRBJ1-1; D remains ambiguous. The germline CDR1 and CDR2 sequences are SGHNT and YENEEA. Trimming removed 8 bases at V and 4 bases at J, with 11 bases between. The CDR3 has 12 residues. The CDR3 DNA sequence: TGTGCCAGCGGATTGAGGGTCACTGAAGCTTTCTTT. This encodes CASGLRVTEAFF.

This chain connects TRBV7-3 to TRBJ1-5; 11 nucleotides agree with TRBD1. Germline CDR1 reads SGHTA; CDR2 reads FQGTGA. Germline trimming cut 5 bases from V and 8 bases from J; bases unmatched to any gene: 2. The CDR3 covers 13 residues. CDR3 nucleotides: TGTGCCAGCAGCCGGGGACAGGGGGAGCCCCAGCATTTT. As protein: CASSRGQGEPQHF.

J is TRBJ1-5 and V is TRBV4-1; 11 bases align to TRBD1. Germline values: CDR1 MGHRA, CDR2 YSYEKL. This CDR3 has 16 residues. V trimming: 3 bases; J trimming: 4 bases; junction bases outside the gene matches: 5. This chain's CDR3 is CASSHGQGARNQPQHF. Here the CDR3 DNA reads TGCGCCAGCAGCCACGGACAGGGGGCTAGAAATCAGCCCCAGCATTTT.

The rearrangement uses TRBV28 and TRBJ2-7; 9 bases are shared with TRBD1. Germline CDR1 and CDR2: MDHEN and SYDVKM. The CDR3 has 15 amino acids. Trimming took 4 bases from V and 2 from J; bases not matched to a gene: 6. CDR3 nucleotide sequence: TGTGCCAGCAGTTCTATAGGGGACAGGGCCTACGAGCAGTACTTC. The encoded protein is CASSSIGDRAYEQYF.